Each of the 30 T cell receptor beta chains below was sequenced from the same sample in a study of beta chain features in type 1 diabetes. Study results and caveats: The study found moderately but significantly shorter TCRB CDR3s in all four CD4+ subsets of Type 1 diabetes patients.

The authors reverse transcribed all of the isolated RNA, so sequencing captured expressed TCRB transcripts. Measured with immunoSEQ multiplex PCR; TCRdb has only the in-frame clones, and not every one. In the table there are hundreds of thousands of clones, 13% of which are singletons. No cognate antigen is known for these TCRs. What was sequenced was naive CD4+ T cells from blood. These receptors were collected from a man in his late teens or twenties with type 1 diabetes.

This sequence joins TRBV10-3 and TRBJ2-1; tentative D call: TRBD1 (6 bases). Germline V gives CDR1 ENHRY, CDR2 SYGVKD. This CDR3 is 14 amino acids long. The V end was cut by 3 bases, the J end by 5 bases, with 11 bases between. Here the CDR3 reads CAISDRGQNNEQFF. Here the CDR3 DNA reads TGTGCCATCAGTGACCGCGGACAGAACAATGAGCAGTTCTTC.

This clone was counted between two and nine times. The chain links TRBV28 to TRBJ1-5; 9 nucleotides agree with TRBD1. The CDR3 is made up of 14 amino acids. V shed 5 bases, J shed 6 bases, and the junction held 5 bases outside the gene matches. In germline, CDR1 is MDHEN, CDR2 SYDVKM. CDR3 nucleotides: TGTGCCAGCAGTCCGGGACAGGGAACTCAGCCCCAGCATTTT. Its translation: CASSPGQGTQPQHF.

This clone has only a few counts. Other DNA sequences of this sample code for an identical CDR3. The chain combines TRBV30 with TRBJ1-6; 10 bases line up with TRBD1. Germline V gene lookup returns CDR1 GTSNPN and CDR2 SVGIG (reference sequence). This CDR3 is 13 amino acids long. The V gene end was trimmed by 4 bases and the J gene end by 7 bases; junction bases not matched to a gene: 1. The CDR3 nucleotides are TGTGCCTGGACGGGACAGGGGAATTCACCCCTCCACTTT. Translating it yields CAWTGQGNSPLHF.

This clone was seen a handful of times. This chain connects TRBV30 to TRBJ2-7; D is unclear. CDR1 GTSNPN and CDR2 SVGIG come from the germline V gene (reference sequence). CDR3 length: 15 residues. Trimming removed 1 base from V and 0 bases from J, with 13 bases in between. This chain's CDR3 is CAWSEQSWGSYEQYF. CDR3 DNA: TGTGCCTGGAGTGAACAGTCCTGGGGCTCCTACGAGCAGTACTTC. The full variable domain, completed using reference TRBV30 and TRBJ2-7, is SQTIHQWPATLVQPVGSPLSLECTVEGTSNPNLYWYRQAAGRGLQLLFYSVGIGQISSEVPQNLSASRPQDRQFILSSKKLLLSDSGFYLCAWSEQSWGSYEQYFGPGTRLTVT.

This chain joins TRBV30 and TRBJ2-5; D tentatively reads TRBD1 or TRBD2 (5 bases each). Germline V gene lookup returns CDR1 GTSNPN and CDR2 SVGIG (reference sequence). Trimming removed 0 bases from V and 7 bases from J, with 9 bases in between. CDR3 size: 12 residues. CDR3 residues: CAWSVGVWTQYF. CDR3 nucleotides: TGTGCCTGGAGTGTGGGGGTCTGGACCCAGTACTTC.

This rearrangement joins TRBV19 to TRBJ2-3, with a tentative D call TRBD1 (5 bases). Per the germline V gene, CDR1 is LNHDA and CDR2 is SQIVND (reference sequence). The CDR3 is made up of 17 amino acids. The V and J ends lost 4 bases and 1 base respectively, with 18 bases between them. The CDR3 coding sequence is TGTGCCAGTAGTACCCAGGCCCAGGGCCGCGGCACAGATACGCAGTATTTT. This encodes CASSTQAQGRGTDTQYF.

This chain joins TRBV29-1 and TRBJ2-5; TRBD2 agrees at 8 bases. V trimming: 4 bases; J trimming: 1 base; junction bases outside the gene matches: 8. From germline, CDR1 is SQVTM and CDR2 ANQGSEA. This CDR3 is 15 amino acids long. CDR3 coding DNA: TGCAGCGTTGGGAGGGCGGGGGGCCTCCAAGAGACCCAGTACTTC. Translation: CSVGRAGGLQETQYF.

CDR3 loop: CASSLSRNSPLHF. As DNA, the CDR3 is TGTGCCAGCAGCCTAAGTAGGAATTCACCCCTCCACTTT. The chain is built from TRBV13 and TRBJ1-6; D gene uncertain. With 5 bases removed from V and 7 bases from J, the gap between germline ends came to 9 bases. The CDR3 runs 13 residues. Germline assignment: CDR1 PRHDT and CDR2 FYEKMQ (reference sequence).

This chain uses TRBV6-5 with TRBJ2-2, with a tentative D call TRBD2 (6 bases). The CDR3 totals 14 residues. Trimming left V 8 bases short and J 5 bases short, with 15 bases between. The germline gives CDR1 MNHEY, CDR2 SVGAGI. For the CDR3, the DNA is TGTGCCAGCCGCGGGGCACTCGGGACCGGGGAGCTGTTTTTT. Translation: CASRGALGTGELFF.

V and J are TRBV4-2 and TRBJ1-1; possible D gene TRBD1, 6 bases. This CDR3 is 13 amino acids long. From germline, CDR1 is LGHNA and CDR2 YNFKEQ. The V end lost 4 bases, the J end lost 1 base, and 7 bases lay between the germline ends. The CDR3 DNA reads as TGTGCCAGCAGCCGGGACACGAACACTGAAGCTTTCTTT. As protein: CASSRDTNTEAFF.

CDR3 bases: TGTGCCAGCAGCGCCACAGGGGTATACGAGCAGTACTTC. Amino acid sequence: CASSATGVYEQYF. The genes are TRBV7-2 and TRBJ2-7; 7 bases fit TRBD1. V lost 5 bases, J lost 4 bases, and 5 bases stayed unmatched. From germline, CDR1 is SGHTA and CDR2 FQGNSA. CDR3 size: 13 residues.

Points on this clone: The junction shows a germline mismatch at one end, possibly a read error. The rearrangement links TRBV29-1 to TRBJ2-5; 9 nucleotides match TRBD1. From germline, CDR1 is SQVTM and CDR2 ANQGSEA. This CDR3 is built from 13 residues. For the CDR3, the DNA is TGCAGCGTTGAGGAAATTAATGGGGGACAGGGTGACTTC. Encoded protein: CSVEEINGGQGDF.

This clone showed up just a few times. The CDR3 protein is CASGFAGDSLSGANVLTF. CDR3 DNA: TGTGCTAGTGGTTTCGCTGGGGACAGCCTCTCTGGGGCCAACGTCCTGACTTTC. This chain joins TRBV12-5 and TRBJ2-6; 7 positions agree with TRBD1. The CDR3 totals 18 residues. V gave up 3 bases and J gave up 0 bases; unmatched junction bases: 8. Germline CDR1 reads LGHNT; CDR2 reads FRNRAP.

This clone occurred a few times. V is TRBV5-4 and J is TRBJ2-1; TRBD2 agrees at 9 bases. J was trimmed by 9 bases and V by 4 bases; bases with no gene match: 14. The CDR3 sequence is 16 residues long. The germline CDR1 and CDR2 sequences are SGHNT and YYREEE (reference sequence). For the CDR3, the DNA is TGTGCCAGCAGCACGGGACTAGCTAGGGATCCGGTTGAGCAGTTCTTC. This encodes CASSTGLARDPVEQFF.

The chain has TRBV5-6 and TRBJ2-7, with 12 bases matching TRBD1. The CDR3 runs 15 residues. Per the germline V gene, CDR1 is SGHDT and CDR2 is YYEEEE. Trimming cost V 4 bases and J 3 bases; bases outside gene matches: 5. CDR3 loop: CASSPGDRGLYEQYF. CDR3 bases: TGTGCCAGCAGCCCCGGGGACAGGGGGCTCTACGAGCAGTACTTC.

This clone was recorded a few times. The rearrangement joins TRBV5-1 to TRBJ2-4; 9 nucleotides line up with TRBD1. Trimming at V came to 1 base and at J to 2 bases, leaving 4 bases not matched to a gene. Germline CDR1 SGHRS, CDR2 YFSETQ. The CDR3 is made up of 16 amino acids. CDR3 loop: CASSLRQGDTKNIQYF. The CDR3 DNA reads TGCGCCAGCAGCTTGCGACAGGGGGATACCAAAAACATTCAGTACTTC.

This clone was counted between two and nine times. V and J are TRBV5-1 and TRBJ1-1; tentative D call: TRBD1 (5 bases). CDR3 length equals 14 residues. Trimming cost V 9 bases and J 3 bases, with 18 bases left between them. Germline CDR1 reads SGHRS; CDR2 reads YFSETQ. The CDR3 sequence: CATRGPAGDTEAFF. CDR3 coding DNA: TGCGCCACCCGGGGCCCGGCTGGGGACACTGAAGCTTTCTTT.

The gene calls are TRBV5-1 and TRBJ2-3; 7 bases fit TRBD1. CDR1 and CDR2 (germline): SGHRS, YFSETQ. This CDR3 comprises 15 residues. V shed 0 bases and J 0 bases; nucleotides not matched to a gene: 1. The CDR3 DNA reads TGCGCCAGCAGCTTGGCACAGGGGAGCACAGATACGCAGTATTTT. It is translated as CASSLAQGSTDTQYF.

V usage is TRBV7-8 and J usage is TRBJ1-2; D ambiguous. Looked up from germline, CDR1 is SGHVS and CDR2 is FQNEAQ. There are 15 residues in the CDR3. Trimming pared 1 base from V and 1 base from J, leaving 10 bases between. The CDR3 DNA sequence: TGTGCCAGCAGCTTAGTGTCCGGGGTTAACTATGGCTACACCTTC. It encodes CASSLVSGVNYGYTF.

This clone was found once. The V gene is TRBV7-6, the J gene TRBJ2-7; D is ambiguous. The V end was cut by 3 bases, the J end by 4 bases, with 13 bases between. The CDR3 is 14 residues long. Germline values: CDR1 SGHVS, CDR2 FNYEAQ. CDR3 residues: CASSLSDRIYEQYF. Here the CDR3 DNA reads TGTGCCAGCAGCTTGTCGGACCGGATTTACGAGCAGTACTTC.

The gene calls are TRBV14 and TRBJ2-1; possibly TRBD2 for D (6 bases). V dropped 4 bases and J dropped 0 bases, with 13 bases sitting between them. CDR3 size: 16 residues. CDR1 and CDR2 (germline): SGHDN, FVKESK. Here the CDR3 DNA reads TGTGCCAGCAGCCCCGGAGGGCTGAGCTCCTACAATGAGCAGTTCTTC. Its protein product is CASSPGGLSSYNEQFF.

There are a few counts of this clone. The chain employs TRBV28 and TRBJ2-5; D not certain. Trimming removed 6 bases at V and 5 bases at J, with 16 bases between. Germline values: CDR1 MDHEN, CDR2 SYDVKM. The CDR3 has 14 amino acids. The DNA of the CDR3 is TGTGCCAGCAGCTCCCATACCACCCGGGAGACCCAGTACTTC. It yields the protein CASSSHTTRETQYF.

This clone turned up a few times. The chain is built from TRBV2 and TRBJ2-5, with TRBD1 matching 7 bases. CDR1 and CDR2 from the germline V gene are SNHLY and FYNNEI. The CDR3 has 12 residues. The V segment lost 7 bases and the J segment 9 bases; nucleotides outside the gene matches: 8. The CDR3 here is CASTPDQGAQYF. In DNA, the CDR3 is TGTGCCAGCACCCCGGATCAGGGGGCCCAGTACTTC.

The rearrangement joins TRBV18 to TRBJ1-6, with D possibly matching TRBD1 (6 bases). With 3 bases removed from V and 7 bases from J, the gap between germline ends came to 13 bases. Per the germline V gene, CDR1 is KGHSH and CDR2 is LQKENI. This CDR3 contains 15 residues. For the CDR3, the DNA is TGTGCCAGCTCACCTCGCGACGGGACAAATTCACCCCTCCACTTT. Encoded protein: CASSPRDGTNSPLHF.

The V gene is TRBV20-1, the J gene TRBJ1-2; no firm D call. The CDR3 length is 11 residues. Germline loops: CDR1 DFQATT, CDR2 SNEGSKA (reference sequence). Trimming shortened V by 6 bases and J by 7 bases, and 12 bases separated the two germline ends. CDR3 DNA sequence: TGCAGTGCATGGGGAGTACCTGGCTACACCTTC. Its protein product is CSAWGVPGYTF.

This clone was counted between two and nine times. The rearrangement links TRBV5-6 to TRBJ1-2; maybe TRBD1 (5 bases). The germline V and J ends were trimmed by 4 bases and 4 bases, with 14 bases remaining between them. The CDR3 consists of 14 residues. CDR1 SGHDT and CDR2 YYEEEE come from the germline V gene. The CDR3 DNA sequence: TGTGCCAGCAGCCCAATCAGCGGGGGCTATGGCTACACCTTC. Translating gives CASSPISGGYGYTF.

To note about this clone: The same CDR3 can be traced to other DNA sequences in this sample. This chain joins TRBV30 and TRBJ1-2; a possible D gene is TRBD1 (5 bases). Germline V lookup: CDR1 GTSNPN, CDR2 SVGIG (reference sequence). The CDR3 sequence is 12 residues long. V was pared by 4 bases and J by 5 bases, with 11 bases between. The CDR3 loop is CAWTRGGYGYTF. The DNA of the CDR3 is TGTGCCTGGACTAGGGGAGGGTATGGCTACACCTTC.

This clone was observed a few times. The chain carries TRBV5-1 and TRBJ2-3; the match to TRBD2 covers 15 bases. Germline CDR1 SGHRS, CDR2 YFSETQ. The CDR3 is 19 amino acids. V was pared by 2 bases and J by 8 bases, with 15 bases of the junction left unmatched. The CDR3 DNA sequence: TGCGCCAGCAGCTTCAGGGCGTGGGGACTAGCGGGGGGCCGCCCTACGCAGTATTTT. Its protein is CASSFRAWGLAGGRPTQYF.

This clone was recorded only once. The chain joins TRBV6-6 to TRBJ1-5, with D tentatively TRBD1 (6 bases). Per germline, CDR1 MNHNY and CDR2 SVGAGI (reference sequence). The CDR3 sequence is 16 residues long. Trimming pared 5 bases from V and 2 bases from J, leaving 16 bases between. The CDR3 DNA reads as TGTGCCAGCAGTCCCGAGACAGGTAGGGGCAATCAGCCCCAGCATTTT. The encoded protein is CASSPETGRGNQPQHF.

The rearrangement uses TRBV28 and TRBJ1-2, with 9 bases fitting TRBD1. There are 13 residues in the CDR3. Germline assignment: CDR1 MDHEN and CDR2 SYDVKM. Trimming at V came to 8 bases and at J to 4 bases, leaving 5 bases not matched to a gene. CDR3 nucleotides: TGTGCCAGCCGTCCGGGACAGGGCTATGGCTACACCTTC. Translated: CASRPGQGYGYTF.